The entry below describes one T cell receptor (beta chain). Its specificity is not known. This sample's time point: patch test 2, 6 weeks after DPC sensitization. The treatment here: therapeutic diphenylcyclopropenone sensitization with weekly scalp DPC. In the library, unique molecular identifiers were attached to individual cDNA molecules. TCRdb redid the calling of the RACE reads with MiXCR, one entry per CDR3 protein. The table records about 80,000 distinct CDR3 sequences, roughly 12% of them present only once. This entry is derived from a study of human T cells and chemical hapten exposure. V lost 0 bases to trimming and J lost 4 bases, with 10 bases between them. The CDR3 totals 15 residues. CDR1 is LGHNA, CDR2 YSLEER, per germline. The study, taken as a whole, reports: The study found that DPC sensitization did not change TCRs above 1 in 1000 frequency.

The TCR comes from a man between 18 and 29 years old with alopecia areata. Some clones in this sample may be carry-over from other donors' samples. The chain joins TRBV4-3 to TRBJ1-5; unclear D gene. Material: whole blood, obtained in connection with sensitization to the hapten diphenylcyclopropenone (DPC). CDR3 region: CASSQDSKANQPQHF. The CDR3 DNA is TGCGCCAGCAGCCAAGATTCGAAAGCTAATCAGCCCCAGCATTTT.